Shown below are 3 T cell receptor beta chains from a single sample sequenced in a study of long-term antiretroviral therapy in people with HIV. Survey level was the resolution at which the v3.0 immunoSEQ assay ran. Only in-frame clones appear in the TCRdb table, and some are missing; sequencing was by immunoSEQ multiplex PCR. The sample lists about 20,000 clones, around 80% occurring once. The source material was unsorted PBMCs, sampled 1.2 years after starting antiretroviral therapy. These receptor sequences come from a woman in her thirties or forties with HIV.

The chain is built from TRBV7-2 and TRBJ2-7, with D possibly TRBD2 on 5 matching bases. The CDR3 contains 18 residues. Germline V gene sequence: CDR1 SGHTA, CDR2 FQGNSA. V gave up 5 bases and J gave up 4 bases, with 27 bases separating them. CDR3 sequence: CASSLLRSTSARTYEQYF. In DNA, the CDR3 is TGTGCCAGCAGCCTCCTCCGCTCGACATCGGCTAGGACTTACGAGCAGTACTTC.

V usage is TRBV7-9 and J usage is TRBJ2-4, with 11 bases lining up with TRBD2. Germline V gene data show CDR1 as SEHNR and CDR2 as FQNEAQ (reference sequence). The CDR3 has 16 amino acids. V trimming: 2 bases; J trimming: 7 bases; junction bases outside the gene matches: 7. DNA of the CDR3: TGTGCCAGCAGCTTATGGGGGACTAGCGGTAGTAACATTCAGTACTTC. This sequence encodes CASSLWGTSGSNIQYF.

V and J are TRBV14 and TRBJ2-3, with TRBD2 matching over 7 bases. Germline loops: CDR1 SGHDN, CDR2 FVKESK. The CDR3 is made up of 14 amino acids. Trimming took 1 base from V and 14 from J; bases not matched to a gene: 12. CDR3: CASSQVVGLVSPYF. In DNA form, the CDR3 reads TGTGCCAGCAGCCAAGTAGTTGGACTAGTTTCGCCGTATTTT.